This T cell receptor (beta chain) was sequenced for a study of T-cell reconstitution after alpha-beta-depleted transplantation in children. General study findings and limits: Several hundred rapidly expanded clones from non-depleted graft cells reportedly supplied alpha-beta T cells about two months post-transplant.

Ten or more counts support this clonotype. No antigen is known for it. TCRbeta library construction was performed incorporating unique molecular identifiers. MiXCR, applied by TCRdb to the PCR reads, yields one record per CDR3 protein. The profile shows some 300,000 distinct CDR3 sequences, 10% of them singletons. This receptor was obtained from a boy younger than two with acute myeloid leukemia, due to receive a stem cell transplant. This sample comprised PBMCs, obtained before TCRalphabeta/CD19-depleted stem cell transplant.

In DNA form, the CDR3 reads TGCGCCAGCAGCTTGGAAGCGGGGGCCTTCACCTACGAGCAGTACTTC. It yields the protein CASSLEAGAFTYEQYF. The chain couples TRBV5-1 to TRBJ2-7, with 8 bases that match TRBD2. Germline trimming cut 0 bases from V and 2 bases from J; bases unmatched to any gene: 7. This CDR3 comprises 16 residues. The germline V gene has CDR1 SGHRS and CDR2 YFSETQ.